This T cell receptor (beta chain) was identified in a study of Graves' ophthalmopathy and Graves' hyperthyroidism. Turning to this clonotype: The target antigen is unknown.

This CDR3 region has 12 residues. The V end was cut by 4 bases, the J end by 9 bases, with 12 bases between. CDR1 and CDR2 from the germline V gene are SGHTA and FQGNSA. Whole-study findings and limits: Sensitivity of roughly 71% and specificity of 72.22% were achieved by the model that predicted ophthalmopathy progression. In separating ophthalmopathy from stable hyperthyroidism, a 13-signature model achieved roughly 89% sensitivity and 81.08% specificity.

The authors amplified TCR beta CDR3 regions, and they did so from RNA transcripts for repertoire sequencing. RT-PCR with HTBI primers came first, then second-round multiplex PCR. TCRdb itself ran the multiplex PCR reads through MiXCR, one entry per CDR3 protein. Of roughly 300,000 distinct CDR3 sequences listed, roughly 16% are singletons. Certain patients were not enrolled. These were patients with other autoimmune diseases, uncontrolled infections, pregnancy or lactation. Diagnostic conclusions were grounded in clinical symptoms, serum thyroxine, TRAb, thyroid ultrasound and orbital computed tomography.

The sequence derives from an adult man with Graves' ophthalmopathy. The V gene is TRBV7-2, the J gene TRBJ2-5; D is perhaps TRBD2 (6 bases). Sequenced material: peripheral blood. In nucleotides, the CDR3 is TGTGCCAGCAGCTCCCAGTCTAGCGCCCAGTACTTC. Residues: CASSSQSSAQYF. The whole variable domain, remainder taken from reference TRBV7-2 and TRBJ2-5, is GAGVSQSPSNKVTEKGKDVELRCDPISGHTALYWYRQSLGQGLEFLIYFQGNSAPDKSGLPSDRFSAERTGGSVSTLTIQRTQQEDSAVYLCASSSQSSAQYFGPGTRLLVL.